The clone carrying this T cell receptor beta chain was seen a handful of times. Its target is unknown. Germline V lookup: CDR1 SGDLS, CDR2 YYNGEE. The CDR3 length is 15 residues. Trimming left V 0 bases short and J 7 bases short, with 15 bases between. The data are from a study of OX40 agonist ivuxolimab in advanced cancers. Background on the study: Recorded diagnoses for dose-escalation patients were hepatocellular carcinoma, melanoma, renal cell or head and neck cancer. Study-level points and caveats: CD4+ and CD8+ blood T cells expanded clonally by week 6 at 0.1 to 3.0 mg/kg. On average, CD8+ T cells had more expanded clones than CD4+. Among some nonresponders, normalized T-cell clonal expansion was also low.

TCRdb's table, derived via immunoSEQ multiplex PCR, lists solely in-frame clones and lacks some. The data show tens of thousands of clones, roughly 84% seen once. This TCR came from an adult with an advanced solid tumor such as melanoma, head and neck, liver or kidney cancer. The chain has TRBV9 and TRBJ2-3; D gene uncertain. The sequencing used CD4+ or CD8+ T cells sorted from blood, collected in a trial of the OX40 agonist ivuxolimab. The CDR3 coding sequence is TGTGCCAGCAGCGTAGACCTCGGGTTGGGATATACGCAGTATTTT. This sequence encodes CASSVDLGLGYTQYF.